Presented here are 30 T cell receptor beta chains from one specimen sequenced in a study of cytomegalovirus exposure and HLA in healthy donors. It was with 60 Vbeta and 13 Jbeta primers that the PCR ran. Assay used: immunoSEQ multiplex PCR; TCRdb lists only in-frame clones, some missing. The sample comprises around 140,000 clones, about two thirds of which are singletons, and roughly 4% rests with the top ten. Sequencing was carried out using PBMCs. Source of these receptors: a man over 45 in good health and CMV-seropositive.

V is TRBV4-2 and J is TRBJ2-1; 10 bases map to TRBD2. The trim removed 0 bases at V and 8 bases at J, leaving 16 bases unmatched. CDR3 length: 19 amino acids. Germline V lookup: CDR1 LGHNA, CDR2 YNFKEQ. CDR3 amino acids: CASSQDHSAVAGGSDEQFF. In DNA form, the CDR3 reads TGTGCCAGCAGCCAAGATCATTCCGCTGTAGCGGGAGGATCAGATGAGCAGTTCTTC.

This clone was counted between two and nine times. The rearrangement uses TRBV5-4 and TRBJ1-1; TRBD1 matches 7 bases. Germline V gene sequence: CDR1 SGHNT, CDR2 YYREEE (reference sequence). V shed 7 bases and J 2 bases; nucleotides not matched to a gene: 8. There are 14 residues in the CDR3. The CDR3 nucleotides are TGTGCCAGCGAGCCCAGGGGGACTAACACTGAAGCTTTCTTT. Protein sequence: CASEPRGTNTEAFF.

V and J are TRBV20-1 and TRBJ2-3; D unresolved. Germline CDR1 DFQATT, CDR2 SNEGSKA (reference sequence). V was pared by 7 bases and J by 4 bases, with 9 bases between. The CDR3 length is 11 residues. This CDR3 is CSVYLPDTQYF. Written as DNA, the CDR3 is TGCAGTGTTTATCTCCCAGATACGCAGTATTTT.

CDR3 coding DNA: TGCAGCGTTCGGAGGGAAGAATGGGACGAGCAGTACTTC. Translated, it gives CSVRREEWDEQYF. This chain joins TRBV29-1 and TRBJ2-7; tentative D call: TRBD2 (6 bases). Trimming took off 5 bases at V and 5 bases at J, with 16 bases between the two ends. CDR1 is SQVTM and CDR2 is ANQGSEA in the germline V gene. The CDR3 contains 13 residues.

The chain combines TRBV7-9 with TRBJ2-7, with 9 bases aligning to TRBD1. Germline V gives CDR1 SEHNR, CDR2 FQNEAQ (reference sequence). This CDR3 comprises 19 residues. Unmatched junction bases numbered 14, after V lost 1 base and J lost 1 base. The CDR3 sequence: CASSLGDRAYSRVSYEQYF. The CDR3 DNA reads as TGTGCCAGCAGCTTAGGGGACAGGGCCTACTCGAGGGTTTCCTACGAGCAGTACTTC.

This sequence joins TRBV5-4 and TRBJ1-1, with 9 bases identical to TRBD1. Germline lookup yields CDR1 SGHNT and CDR2 YYREEE (reference sequence). Trimming cost V 4 bases and J 2 bases; bases outside gene matches: 9. This CDR3 spans 16 amino acids. DNA of the CDR3: TGTGCCAGCAGCCGAGGCGGGACAGGGCGTAACACTGAAGCTTTCTTT. Its protein product is CASSRGGTGRNTEAFF.

V is TRBV6-5 and J is TRBJ1-4; D unclear. CDR3 size: 14 residues. Trimming removed 5 bases from V and 7 bases from J, with 14 bases in between. Germline V gene sequence: CDR1 MNHEY, CDR2 SVGAGI. The CDR3 nucleotides read TGTGCCAGCAGTCCCGGGTGGAGCGGTGAAAAACTGTTTTTT. Protein: CASSPGWSGEKLFF.

The chain couples TRBV27 to TRBJ1-2; no clear D. Germline values: CDR1 MNHEY, CDR2 SMNVEV (reference sequence). The CDR3 loop spans 14 amino acids. V lost 6 bases and J 8 bases, leaving 19 bases between the germline ends. CDR3 coding DNA: TGTGCCAGCAGCCCCCGAGGTCCCTTTATCGGCTACACCTTC. This codes for CASSPRGPFIGYTF.

This clone occurred a few times. The chain uses TRBV2 and TRBJ2-2; 7 positions agree with TRBD1. The CDR3 extends over 15 amino acids. V shed 4 bases and J 5 bases; nucleotides not matched to a gene: 7. Germline CDR1 SNHLY, CDR2 FYNNEI. CDR3 coding DNA: TGTGCCAGCAGTGCCCGGGACAGTGGGACCGGGGAGCTGTTTTTT. It yields the protein CASSARDSGTGELFF.

The chain carries TRBV7-2 and TRBJ1-3; 8 bases align to TRBD1. With 0 bases clipped from V and 2 bases from J, the junction kept 0 bases outside the gene matches. Germline V CDR1 and CDR2: SGHTA, FQGNSA. This CDR3 contains 15 residues. This CDR3 reads CASSLATGAGNTIYF. Here the CDR3 DNA reads TGTGCCAGCAGCTTAGCGACAGGGGCTGGAAACACCATATATTTT.

The chain combines TRBV5-4 with TRBJ1-3; D is undetermined. In germline, CDR1 is SGHNT, CDR2 YYREEE (reference sequence). The CDR3 is 15 residues long. V was shortened by 0 bases and J by 4 bases, with 11 bases between the two germline ends. CDR3: CASSLDGGGGNTIYF. CDR3 coding DNA: TGTGCCAGCAGCTTGGACGGCGGTGGGGGAAACACCATATATTTT.

This clone was counted a single time. The rearrangement uses TRBV18 and TRBJ2-5; tentatively, D is TRBD1 (5 bases). This CDR3 is 13 amino acids long. The germline V and J ends were trimmed by 3 bases and 4 bases, with 9 bases remaining between them. CDR1 is KGHSH and CDR2 is LQKENI in the germline V gene. The CDR3 loop reads CASSPPRGETQYF. CDR3 nucleotide sequence: TGTGCCAGCTCACCGCCTAGGGGAGAGACCCAGTACTTC. Complete variable domain (other parts from reference TRBV18 and TRBJ2-5): NAGVMQNPRHLVRRRGQEARLRCSPMKGHSHVYWYRQLPEEGLKFMVYLQKENIIDESGMPKERFSAEFPKEGPSILRIQQVVRGDSAAYFCASSPPRGETQYFGPGTRLLVL.

This clone occurred a few times. This rearrangement joins TRBV6-5 to TRBJ1-6; 9 bases fit TRBD1. Germline CDR1 and CDR2: MNHEY and SVGAGI. This CDR3 has 15 amino acids. V gave up 5 bases and J gave up 8 bases; unmatched junction bases: 7. CDR3 DNA sequence: TGTGCCAGCAGTGGCCGACAGGGGGACCATTCACCCCTCCACTTT. This translates into CASSGRQGDHSPLHF.

The chain couples TRBV7-2 to TRBJ2-7; TRBD1 might be the D (6 bases). In germline, CDR1 is SGHTA, CDR2 FQGNSA. V shed 5 bases and J shed 0 bases, with 17 bases lying between them. This CDR3 comprises 16 residues. This CDR3 reads CASSPQTGGSSYEQYF. Written as DNA, the CDR3 is TGTGCCAGCAGCCCACAGACAGGCGGAAGCTCCTACGAGCAGTACTTC.

The chain employs TRBV28 and TRBJ1-1; 8 nucleotides match TRBD1. Germline V gene lookup returns CDR1 MDHEN and CDR2 SYDVKM. The CDR3 sequence is 15 residues long. V was clipped by 5 bases and J by 1 base; unmatched bases: 6. This CDR3 reads CASSPTGTGNTEAFF. CDR3 nucleotide sequence: TGTGCCAGCAGTCCGACCGGGACAGGGAACACTGAAGCTTTCTTT.

This sequence joins TRBV2 and TRBJ1-1, with 9 bases identical to TRBD1. V was pared by 5 bases and J by 1 base, with 11 bases of the junction left unmatched. The germline gives CDR1 SNHLY, CDR2 FYNNEI. The CDR3 runs 17 residues. The CDR3 sequence: CASSKGQGNPANTEAFF. As DNA, the CDR3 is TGTGCCAGCAGTAAGGGACAGGGTAATCCAGCGAACACTGAAGCTTTCTTT.

This chain uses TRBV7-9 with TRBJ1-6; a possible D gene is TRBD1 (5 bases). This CDR3 has 18 amino acids. The V end was cut by 1 base, the J end by 5 bases, with 18 bases between. The germline CDR1 and CDR2 sequences are SEHNR and FQNEAQ (reference sequence). CDR3 protein: CASSLGFGGMVNNSPLHF. The CDR3 nucleotides read TGTGCCAGCAGCTTAGGGTTCGGGGGGATGGTCAATAATTCACCCCTCCACTTT.

The genes are TRBV2 and TRBJ1-2; D is unresolved. V was clipped by 7 bases and J by 1 base, with 16 bases between them. Germline assignment: CDR1 SNHLY and CDR2 FYNNEI. This CDR3 comprises 15 residues. CDR3 DNA: TGTGCCAGCACCGAGGAACGGATACTTAACTATGGCTACACCTTC. Protein sequence: CASTEERILNYGYTF.

V usage is TRBV6-5 and J usage is TRBJ1-1; 7 nucleotides line up with TRBD1. The germline CDR1 and CDR2 sequences are MNHEY and SVGAGI. CDR3 length: 13 amino acids. The V segment lost 6 bases and the J segment 3 bases; nucleotides outside the gene matches: 4. CDR3 sequence reads: CASRFQGDTEAFF. CDR3 nucleotides: TGTGCCAGCAGGTTCCAGGGGGACACTGAAGCTTTCTTT.

The rearrangement links TRBV29-1 to TRBJ1-2; TRBD1 is a possible D gene (6 bases). The CDR3 contains 15 residues. The V end was cut by 0 bases, the J end by 4 bases, with 15 bases between. CDR1 is SQVTM, CDR2 ANQGSEA, per germline. The CDR3 nucleotides are TGCAGCGTTGAAGATCCTCCAGGGGAGGGCTATGGCTACACCTTC. It codes for CSVEDPPGEGYGYTF.

A few counts support this clone. The chain combines TRBV7-2 with TRBJ1-3; 9 nucleotides align to TRBD1. The length of the CDR3 is 18 residues. Germline trimming cut 5 bases from V and 1 base from J; bases unmatched to any gene: 12. The germline gives CDR1 SGHTA, CDR2 FQGNSA. CDR3 sequence: CASSATGGGLGSGNTIYF. CDR3 DNA sequence: TGTGCCAGCAGCGCGACAGGGGGTGGCCTCGGGTCTGGAAACACCATATATTTT.

J is TRBJ2-3 and V is TRBV18; 7 bases line up with TRBD2. V was pared by 3 bases and J by 0 bases, with 6 bases of the junction left unmatched. The germline V gene has CDR1 KGHSH and CDR2 LQKENI. CDR3 size: 16 residues. This chain's CDR3 is CASSPPGGVSTDTQYF. The CDR3 DNA is TGTGCCAGCTCACCTCCTGGGGGGGTAAGCACAGATACGCAGTATTTT.

The genes are TRBV7-3 and TRBJ2-2, with D unresolved. Trimming cost V 4 bases and J 6 bases, with 9 bases left between them. The germline V gene encodes CDR1 SGHTA and CDR2 FQGTGA. CDR3 length: 13 residues. CDR3 nucleotides: TGTGCCAGCAGCTCCGACACGGCCGGGGAGCTGTTTTTT. The encoded protein is CASSSDTAGELFF.

This clone was seen just once. The DNA for the CDR3 is TGTGCCAGCTCAACAGAGAGCTCCTACGAGCAGTACTTC. It encodes CASSTESSYEQYF. The rearrangement joins TRBV18 to TRBJ2-7; D remains unclear. CDR3 length: 13 residues. The germline V gene has CDR1 KGHSH and CDR2 LQKENI. V was shortened by 5 bases and J by 0 bases, with 8 bases between the two germline ends.

The chain links TRBV14 to TRBJ1-1; tentatively, D is TRBD1 (6 bases). V gave up 1 base and J gave up 4 bases, with 13 bases separating them. The CDR3 contains 15 residues. The germline CDR1 and CDR2 sequences are SGHDN and FVKESK. The CDR3 DNA follows: TGTGCCAGCAGCCAAGGAGCTACAGGGACCACTGAAGCTTTCTTT. Its protein product is CASSQGATGTTEAFF.

This rearrangement joins TRBV5-1 to TRBJ2-2; TRBD2 aligns across 7 bases. V lost 4 bases, J lost 5 bases, and 11 bases stayed unmatched. Germline V gene sequence: CDR1 SGHRS, CDR2 YFSETQ. The CDR3 has 16 residues. In DNA, the CDR3 is TGCGCCAGCAGCAGTAATCCAGCGGGGCTAACCGGGGAGCTGTTTTTT. Its protein is CASSSNPAGLTGELFF.

The gene calls are TRBV9 and TRBJ2-2; weak D call: TRBD2 (5 bases). The V end lost 3 bases, the J end lost 6 bases, and 18 bases lay between the germline ends. This CDR3 comprises 16 residues. The V gene's germline CDR1 is SGDLS and CDR2 YYNGEE. The DNA of the CDR3 is TGTGCCAGCAGCGCCACTCAACTAGTTTCCCCCGGGGAGCTGTTTTTT. Translation: CASSATQLVSPGELFF.

This clone has just a few counts. The chain recombines TRBV5-5 with TRBJ1-1, with D perhaps matching TRBD1 (5 bases). The germline V and J ends were trimmed by 1 base and 0 bases, with 10 bases remaining between them. Germline V gene lookup returns CDR1 SGHKS and CDR2 YYEKEE (reference sequence). The CDR3 runs to 15 residues. CDR3 bases: TGTGCCAGCAGCTTGAGGGGCCCTGTGAACACTGAAGCTTTCTTT. Translation: CASSLRGPVNTEAFF.

The rearrangement uses TRBV11-3 and TRBJ2-7; 9 nucleotides align to TRBD2. The ends lost 1 base at V and 1 base at J; junction bases unmatched: 5. The CDR3 totals 16 residues. Germline V lookup: CDR1 SGHNT, CDR2 YENEEA. This chain's CDR3 is CASSLVAGASSYEQYF. As DNA, the CDR3 is TGTGCCAGCAGCTTAGTAGCGGGAGCGTCTTCCTACGAGCAGTACTTC.

Only one count was recorded for this clone. This chain links TRBV4-1 with TRBJ2-7; 8 bases fit TRBD1. Germline V gene sequence: CDR1 MGHRA, CDR2 YSYEKL. With 5 bases clipped from V and 5 bases from J, the junction kept 20 bases outside the gene matches. This CDR3 is 18 amino acids long. CDR3 loop: CASSDKLLVRDRHNEQYF. DNA of the CDR3: TGCGCCAGCAGCGACAAGCTTCTTGTGAGGGACAGGCACAACGAGCAGTACTTC.